This TCR beta chain was recorded in a study of molecular identifiers for immune sequencing clone quantification. About the study: Replicate experiments took RNA from 20,000 or 100,000 naive CD8 cells, divided it five ways and sequenced four.

With 3 bases clipped from V and 4 bases from J, the junction kept 5 bases outside the gene matches. Germline CDR1 SGHKS, CDR2 YYEKEE (reference sequence). The CDR3 is made up of 15 amino acids. TCRdb reprocessed the PCR reads via MiXCR and lists one record per CDR3 protein. The data contain hundreds of thousands of distinct CDR3 sequences, less than 30% of them singletons. The table lists this clonotype with many counts. Sequencing was performed on naive CD8+ T cells from blood, with Jurkat cell RNA spiked in. This sample's subset: FACS-sorted CD8+CD4-CCR7+CD45RA+ naive T cells. This clonotype originated in a human donor in good health. Some libraries in this study had Jurkat cell RNA spiked in. This sequence joins TRBV5-5 and TRBJ2-1; 9 nucleotides line up with TRBD2. The CDR3 spells CASSSSSGIYNEQFF. Written as DNA, the CDR3 is TGTGCCAGCAGCTCGTCTAGCGGGATATACAATGAGCAGTTCTTC.